This TCR beta chain was identified in a study of neoadjuvant anti-PD-1 for oral cavity cancer. Study information: Non-progressing patients received a fourth nivolumab dose near day 43, then surgery on days 50-56.

TCRdb keeps only in-frame clones here, not all; method: immunoSEQ multiplex PCR. The sample yields fewer than 15,000 clones, 67% seen once. In its sample, this clone was seen a few times. Time point: after neoadjuvant nivolumab, at surgical resection. Trimming removed 4 bases at V and 1 base at J, with 10 bases between. CDR1 is MDHEN and CDR2 is SYDVKM in the germline V gene. CDR3 length equals 14 residues. The chain uses TRBV28 and TRBJ1-1; D is ambiguous. This specimen consisted of PBMCs, obtained after nivolumab (anti-PD-1) treatment. This TCR was recovered from a person between 40 and 79 years old with oral cavity squamous cell carcinoma. DNA for the CDR3: TGTGCCAGCAGTTCGGTTCAGGAGAACACTGAAGCTTTCTTT. It codes for CASSSVQENTEAFF.